Presented here are 9 T cell receptor beta chains from one specimen sequenced in a study of spatial heterogeneity in lung cancer. Time point noted: sample taken at primary tumor resection. In each case, whole RNA from tumor, nontumor lung or frozen PBMC was sequenced unsorted. TCRdb re-analysed the 5' RACE reads in MiXCR, keeping a single row per CDR3 protein. Here the sample spans more than 45,000 distinct CDR3 sequences, about 5.8% being singletons. The material sequenced was PBMCs, taken at surgery. All receptors derive from a male donor with early-stage non-small cell lung cancer.

This clonotype was picked up many times. The rearrangement links TRBV20-1 to TRBJ1-1; 9 bases align to TRBD1. Germline V gives CDR1 DFQATT, CDR2 SNEGSKA (reference sequence). V shed 6 bases, J shed 6 bases, and the junction held 8 bases outside the gene matches. The CDR3 runs to 13 residues. Here the CDR3 reads CSAVQGAVPEAFF. CDR3 DNA: TGCAGTGCCGTACAGGGGGCCGTCCCTGAAGCTTTCTTT.

This clonotype has ten or more counts. This chain connects TRBV11-2 to TRBJ2-3; D gene unclear. Germline assignment: CDR1 SGHAT and CDR2 FQNNGV. Deletions cut 1 base from V and 4 bases from J, with 12 bases between. The CDR3 spans 15 residues. The CDR3 here is CASSLVRAASDTQYF. CDR3 sequence (DNA): TGTGCCAGCAGCTTAGTCCGTGCGGCGTCAGATACGCAGTATTTT.

This clonotype was counted many times. The chain links TRBV20-1 to TRBJ1-5; the D is unclear. Trimming shortened V by 3 bases and J by 4 bases, and 10 bases separated the two germline ends. Germline values: CDR1 DFQATT, CDR2 SNEGSKA (reference sequence). The CDR3 totals 13 residues. This CDR3 reads CSARAERNQPQHF. The CDR3 bases are TGCAGTGCTAGGGCAGAGAGGAATCAGCCCCAGCATTTT.

This clonotype was seen many times. The chain joins TRBV20-1 to TRBJ1-1; D gene unclear. Trimming removed 7 bases from V and 0 bases from J, with 3 bases in between. Germline V gene lookup returns CDR1 DFQATT and CDR2 SNEGSKA (reference sequence). There are 10 residues in the CDR3. This CDR3 is CSVLNTEAFF. DNA of the CDR3: TGCAGTGTTTTGAACACTGAAGCTTTCTTT.

This clonotype was detected ten times or more. The rearrangement uses TRBV7-6 and TRBJ1-1; possibly TRBD1 for D (5 bases). Trimming removed 5 bases from V and 1 base from J, with 11 bases in between. CDR1 and CDR2 (germline): SGHVS, FNYEAQ. The CDR3 extends over 14 amino acids. This CDR3 is CASSLGAANTEAFF. The CDR3 DNA is TGTGCCAGCAGCCTAGGGGCGGCGAACACTGAAGCTTTCTTT.

This clonotype showed up many times. This chain connects TRBV21-1 to TRBJ2-5; the table's D call TRBD2 went unverified against the DNA. TRBV21-1 is marked as a pseudogene. This CDR3 is built from 17 residues. The chain's CDR3 is CASKKSRTSGTEETQYF. For the CDR3, the DNA is TGTGCCAGCAAAAAAAGCAGAACTAGCGGGACGGAAGAGACCCAGTACTTC.

This clonotype was counted ten times or more. V gene TRBV6-1 combines with J gene TRBJ1-2, with unresolved D. Germline loops: CDR1 MNHNS, CDR2 SASEGT. This CDR3 spans 15 amino acids. Trimming took off 1 base at V and 8 bases at J, with 17 bases between the two ends. CDR3 sequence reads: CASSEGPGRGNGYTF. The CDR3 bases are TGTGCCAGCAGTGAAGGCCCTGGTAGAGGGAACGGCTACACCTTC.

This clonotype was observed at least ten times. The rearrangement joins TRBV29-1 to TRBJ2-5, with no clear D. Germline loops: CDR1 SQVTM, CDR2 ANQGSEA. CDR3 length: 14 residues. V was clipped by 0 bases and J by 1 base, with 9 bases between them. CDR3 in amino acids: CSVEDLSIQETQYF. CDR3 bases: TGCAGCGTTGAAGATCTGTCTATCCAAGAGACCCAGTACTTC. The entire variable domain, with the rest obtained from reference TRBV29-1 and TRBJ2-5, is as follows: SAVISQKPSRDICQRGTSLTIQCQVDSQVTMMFWYRQQPGQSLTLIATANQGSEATYESGFVIDKFPISRPNLTFSTLTVSNMSPEDSSIYLCSVEDLSIQETQYFGPGTRLLVL.

The sample holds many counts of this clonotype. V is TRBV5-5 and J is TRBJ2-1; the D is unclear. The germline V gene encodes CDR1 SGHKS and CDR2 YYEKEE (reference sequence). Trimming took off 4 bases at V and 4 bases at J, with 12 bases between the two ends. CDR3 size: 14 residues. The CDR3 DNA reads as TGTGCCAGCAGCCCTGTGGTAGGTTACAATGAGCAGTTCTTC. It translates to CASSPVVGYNEQFF. Filled out from reference TRBV5-5 and TRBJ2-1, the complete variable domain reads DAGVTQSPTHLIKTRGQQVTLRCSPISGHKSVSWYQQVLGQGPQFIFQYYEKEERGRGNFPDRFSARQFPNYSSELNVNALLLGDSALYLCASSPVVGYNEQFFGPGTRLTVL.